The TCR beta chain described here comes from a study of cytomegalovirus exposure and HLA in healthy donors (dated by TCRdb to about 2017). Background on the whole study: An earlier analysis of approximately 550 of the donors reported approximately 290 Gb of sequence data and approximately 110 million unique TCR beta sequences from some 180 million T cells. An early release covering 550 to 700 HLA-typed donors comprised 250 to 350 gigabases of sequencing data and around 80 million unique TCR sequences. Among the roughly 390 genotyped donors, around 79% belonged to the genetic ancestry cluster associated with self-reported Caucasian donors. The study aimed to test whether signatures of past pathogen exposure could be identified by cataloging public T cell receptors. The study profiled the T cell repertoires of approximately 700 subjects by immunosequencing and related them to cytomegalovirus serostatus. Besides the first cohort of roughly 660 subjects, a separate validation cohort made up of 120 different subjects was used. High-throughput TCR immunosequencing, statistical association of individual TCRs with disease status, and machine learning were combined to predict cytomegalovirus infection status. A later analysis re-analyzed previously published TCR beta repertoires from 650 to 800 donors and added high-resolution HLA genotyping to study TCR occurrence patterns. In the later analysis, no new phenotypic data were used to find candidate immune exposures; instead, reliance was placed on TCR beta sequences and their occurrence across donors. To decide whether each TCR beta V gene segment behaved as functional or pseudogenic, an earlier analysis of approximately 620 of the donors relied on high-throughput TCR beta sequencing. Donor age, sex, ethnicity and CMV serostatus were compiled alongside the repertoire data. In a later genetic analysis, genome-wide SNP genotypes for about three fifths of the 666 donors were used, and that subset was treated as a discovery cohort. All discovery cohort repertoires had been generated on a single sequencing platform. HLA typing included class I and class II loci at four-digit resolution. Typing coverage differed by locus: A, B, C, DRB1 and DQB1 were typed in about 620-640 donors, DQA1 in 500 to 550, DPA1 in approximately 600, and DPB1 in 472. Roughly 5 DR-DQ haplotypes were handled as single units for association and clustering because linkage in the cohort was strong. Among 398 genotyped donors of the cohort, an average of approximately 230,000 unique TCR beta nucleotide sequences were sequenced per donor, roughly a sixth of them non-productive.

Library preparation used the immunoSEQ multiplex PCR assay. The multiplex PCR relied on a mix of 60 forward primers for TCR Vbeta segments and 13 reverse primers for TCR Jbeta segments. The CDR3 region of rearranged TCR beta genes was amplified from genomic DNA with a multiplex PCR assay. The amplified TCR beta libraries were sequenced on the Illumina HiSeq System as 87-base-pair reads. The original methods were these. In a later analysis, tens of millions of unique TCR beta chains were counted across the approximately 640 repertoires, and roughly 11 million of these chains were shared by at least two donors. A nearest-neighbor algorithm error-corrected the raw reads and collapsed the reads into unique sequences, merging closely related sequences to remove PCR and sequencing errors. To assign V, D and J gene segments, CDR3 sequences were aligned to IMGT reference sequences. For a sequence to be retained, a match of at least six nucleotides was required to both a V gene segment and a J gene segment. Rearrangements were called productive when the CDR3 lacked stop codons and stayed in frame with V and J; all others were non-productive. CDR3 was defined according to IMGT convention as the region running from the second conserved V-encoded cysteine to the conserved J-encoded phenylalanine. In an earlier analysis of more than 550 of the donors, sequences lacking an unambiguous match to a single V gene segment were excluded. In an earlier analysis of some 590 of the donors, V segments were called functional above 56.7% productive rearrangements and were called segregating when the between-donor standard deviation exceeded 5%. A statistical classification framework was developed to diagnose cytomegalovirus status using the catalog of TCR beta chain sequences. V and J gene assignment, in a later analysis, came from comparing TCR nucleotide sequences with IMGT/GENE-DB human TR gene sequences. A later analysis assigned CDR3 sequences and most-parsimonious VDJ recombination scenarios with the TCRdist pipeline. A later analysis defined each TCR beta chain by its CDR3 amino acid sequence plus V-gene family, and excluded reads lacking a unique V-gene family. A later analysis removed 592 highly shared, low-generation-probability nucleotide sequences to deal with suspected cross-contamination and a sequencing artifact. A later analysis calculated a clonal expansion index for each public chain from normalized within-repertoire ranks of inferred template counts. Generation probabilities in a later analysis came from a VDJ recombination model fitted to out-of-frame rearrangements, and those results were checked against IGoR. In a later analysis, TCR-TCR, TCR-HLA and TCR-CMV co-occurrence was scored with hypergeometric tests, and a repertoire-size bias correction was applied to TCR pairs. A later analysis estimated false discovery rates by permuting HLA or CMV assignments 20 times. In a later analysis, co-occurring TCRs were grouped using DBSCAN, and TCRdist sequence similarity was added for clustering within HLA-allele-positive subsets. Co-occurrence clustering excluded repertoires with fewer than 30,000 or more than 120,000 public chains, plus five with anomalous nucleotide sharing. TCRdb retrieved this table from immuneACCESS and kept in-frame rearrangements only. Not all clones are present; in checked studies, unresolved V genes account for under half, and no reason is known for the remainder. V, J and clone size are taken as reported in that table, and D and trimming were inferred from the DNA itself. This sample is represented by 100,000 to 150,000 clones; roughly 74% of them were singletons. The top ten constitute 4% to 4.5% of the sample.

The research as a whole found: In a later analysis, about 17,000 TCR beta sequences were associated with specific HLA alleles at a false discovery rate of 0.05. According to a later analysis, parvovirus B19, influenza, CMV and Epstein-Barr virus appeared linked to several top co-occurrence clusters. Because counts were too low, around 18 rarely observed V segments, including chromosome 9 orphons, were left out of the earlier analysis of a few hundred of the donors. Only TCR beta chains were sequenced in this cohort, and the absence of alpha or paired-chain data limited detectable features. In an earlier analysis of a few hundred of the donors, most TCR beta V segments were observed in productive rearrangements about 87% or about 30% of the time, broadly matching IMGT annotations. A later genetic analysis associated a missense DCLRE1C variant with V-gene and J-gene trimming of TCR beta chains, and an independent cohort replicated the association. The only immune exposure information available for the cohort was CMV serostatus. Some IMGT-functional V segments, including TRBV6-2 and TRBV6-3, could not be distinguished by the 87-base-pair reads and were therefore excluded. Presence/absence analyses assumed roughly uniform sequencing depth across donors, an assumption that may not hold. A later analysis found that most CMV-associated TCR beta chains appeared HLA-restricted, with HLA associations seemingly driven largely by CMV exposure. According to a later genetic analysis, donors in an Asian-associated ancestry cluster had fewer N-insertions in productive TCRs than the roughly 660-donor mean. HLA typing was unavailable for some donors at each locus, so association tests used only the typed subset. A further reported finding was that TCR beta sequences accurately predicted the HLA-A and HLA-B alleles for most subjects in the first cohort. In a later analysis, HLA-associated TCR beta chains showed more clonal expansion and lower generation probabilities than non-associated chains that were equally common. When HLA alleles, especially DR and DQ, strongly co-occurred, TCR associations were difficult to assign to individual alleles. Linkage disequilibrium might explain the correlated functional status among segregating V segments, but an unknown experimental factor could not be excluded. A later analysis found that TCR association rates varied across HLA loci, with DRB1 alleles showing the most associated TCRs and HLA-C alleles the fewest. The classifier was reported to diagnose cytomegalovirus status with high specificity and sensitivity in both the original and validation cohorts. The sequencing pipeline was judged likely to have produced a cluster of highly shared sequence variants as a technical artifact. In the study, approximately 160 TCR beta chains were listed as associated with cytomegalovirus. The authors suggested that the approach could potentially be extended to other disease states and immunological phenotypes. While some public TCRs were present in many individuals, most TCR sequences turned up only very rarely across donors. Three of the identified cytomegalovirus-associated TCR beta chains were confirmed in vitro to be specific for cytomegalovirus antigens.

Taken from cysteine to phenylalanine, the CDR3 has 15 residues. CDR3 DNA only is kept here, 45 bases in frame from base 1. The CDR1 and CDR2 encoded by the germline V gene are MDHEN and SYDVKM. Trimming takes 3 bases from V and 15 bases from J, and the germline ends sit 21 bases apart. Worth noting for this clone: Its antigen is unknown. Qualities for individual bases were not recorded, and no much larger clone is one base off.

The cohort consisted of some 730 healthy bone marrow donors. At the time of sampling, every cohort member was nominally healthy, though immune exposures that went unrecorded were likely present. The donor tested CMV seropositive, placing the donor among the 310 or so seropositive members of the cohort. A peripheral blood sample was collected from each donor, and TCR beta sequencing was performed on peripheral blood mononuclear cells. Genomic DNA was extracted from the blood cell samples with the Qiagen DNeasy Blood Extraction Kit. The V gene is TRBV28 and the J gene is TRBJ1-6; the D gene cannot be named for sure. What was sequenced was PBMCs. This receptor was taken from a woman aged 50 to 65 in good health and CMV-seropositive. The CDR3 protein: CASSFETTQLRDLHF. The nucleotide sequence reads as follows: TGTGCCAGCAGTTTCGAGACGACCCAACTGAGGGACCTCCACTTT. The full variable domain, completed from the reference TRBV28 and TRBJ1-6 proteins outside the CDR3, reads DVKVTQSSRYLVKRTGEKVFLECVQDMDHENMFWYRQDPGLGLRLIYFSYDVKMKEKGDIPEGYSVSREKKERFSLILESASTNQTSMYLCASSFETTQLRDLHFGNGTRLTVT.